This TCR beta chain is from a study of T cells expressing NK-cell markers. Using the 5' RACE reads, TCRdb records one entry per CDR3 protein without DNA. The listing contains 350,000 to 400,000 distinct CDR3 sequences. The germline V gene encodes CDR1 MGHRA and CDR2 YSYEKL. This CDR3 contains 15 residues. The specimen sequenced was blood T cells: a sorted CD56 or NKG2C T cell subset, CD4+ or CD8+ T cells, or bulk PBMC T cells (not recorded which). The origin of this receptor is a woman between 45 and 60 years old in good health. J is TRBJ2-2 and V is TRBV4-1; TCRdb's D call of TRBD1 is untestable without DNA. CDR3 protein: CASSQEGTGAGELFF.